A selection of T cell receptor beta chains follows, all from one sample in a study of cytotoxic CD8 clonotypes in ibrutinib-treated CLL. Using immunoSEQ multiplex PCR, the repertoire was profiled, and TCRdb retains in-frame clones only, with some absent. The sample has over 100,000 clones, 45% to 65% seen once; the top ten hold about 40%. Sequences were derived from PBMCs, sampled after 24 months of ibrutinib treatment. Receptor source: a human donor with chronic lymphocytic leukemia. The CDR3 runs from the conserved cysteine through the conserved F or W. The D gene is left open where the match is weak. Clone sizes are given selectively: once, few, many, or a class where the clone is expanded.

abundance,v_gene,j_gene,d_gene,CDR3aa,CDR3nt
few,TRBV7-9,TRBJ2-3,-,CASSSRLTRADTQYF,TGTGCCAGCAGCTCAAGACTAACTAGGGCAGATACGCAGTATTTT
-,TRBV4-1,TRBJ1-4,TRBD1,CASSLRPIGQGYEKLFF,TGCGCCAGCAGCCTCCGCCCGATAGGACAGGGTTATGAAAAACTGTTTTTT
-,TRBV15,TRBJ2-2,-,CATSKDGDTGELFF,TGTGCCACCAGCAAGGATGGTGACACCGGGGAGCTGTTTTTT
few,TRBV5-8,TRBJ2-1,TRBD1,CASSRDRVGEQFF,TGTGCCAGCAGCAGGGACAGGGTAGGCGAGCAGTTCTTC
-,TRBV4-3,TRBJ2-1,TRBD1,CASSPRIGQEYNEQFF,TGCGCCAGCAGCCCCCGAATAGGACAGGAATACAATGAGCAGTTCTTC
few,TRBV10-3,TRBJ2-4,TRBD1,CAISEPRQGNIQYF,TGTGCCATCAGTGAGCCTCGACAGGGAAACATTCAGTACTTC
few,TRBV6-1,TRBJ1-2,-,CASSEFSDFNYGYTF,TGTGCCAGCAGTGAATTCTCGGATTTCAACTATGGCTACACCTTC
few,TRBV30,TRBJ1-1,-,CAWKTVITEAFF,TGTGCCTGGAAAACCGTCATCACTGAAGCTTTCTTT
-,TRBV10-3,TRBJ2-1,-,CAISEGQSNEQFF,TGTGCCATCAGTGAGGGGCAGTCCAATGAGCAGTTCTTC
-,TRBV18,TRBJ2-7,-,CASSPPTRSRSEQYF,TGTGCCAGCTCACCACCCACTAGATCTCGGAGCGAGCAGTACTTC